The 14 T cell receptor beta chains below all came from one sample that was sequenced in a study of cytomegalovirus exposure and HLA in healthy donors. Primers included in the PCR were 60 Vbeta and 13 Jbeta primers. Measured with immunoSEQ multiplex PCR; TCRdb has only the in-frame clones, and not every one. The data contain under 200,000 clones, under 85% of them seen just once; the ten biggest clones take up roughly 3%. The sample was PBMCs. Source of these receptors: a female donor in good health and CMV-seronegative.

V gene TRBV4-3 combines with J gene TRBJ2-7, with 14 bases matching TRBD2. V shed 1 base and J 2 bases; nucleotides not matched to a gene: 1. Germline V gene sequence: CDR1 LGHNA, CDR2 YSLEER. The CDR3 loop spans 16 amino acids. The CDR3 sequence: CASSQATSGGAYEQYF. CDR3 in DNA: TGCGCCAGCAGCCAAGCGACTAGCGGGGGGGCCTACGAGCAGTACTTC.

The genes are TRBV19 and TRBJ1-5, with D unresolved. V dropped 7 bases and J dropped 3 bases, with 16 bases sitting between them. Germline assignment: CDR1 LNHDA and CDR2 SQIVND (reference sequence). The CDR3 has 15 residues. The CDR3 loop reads CASTWGGNLNQPQHF. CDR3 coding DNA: TGTGCCAGTACCTGGGGAGGCAATCTCAATCAGCCCCAGCATTTT.

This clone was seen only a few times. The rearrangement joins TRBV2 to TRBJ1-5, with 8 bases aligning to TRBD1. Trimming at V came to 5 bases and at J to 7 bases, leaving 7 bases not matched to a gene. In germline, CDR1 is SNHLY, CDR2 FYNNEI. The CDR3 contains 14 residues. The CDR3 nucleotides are TGTGCCAGCAGTTACAGGGGGGCGAGGCAGCCCCAGCATTTT. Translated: CASSYRGARQPQHF.

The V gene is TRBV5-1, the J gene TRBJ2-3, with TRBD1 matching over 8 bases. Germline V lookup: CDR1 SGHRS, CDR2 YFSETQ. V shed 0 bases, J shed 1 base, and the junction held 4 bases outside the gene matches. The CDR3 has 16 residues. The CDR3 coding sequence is TGCGCCAGCAGCTTGGATGGACAGGGTGGCACAGATACGCAGTATTTT. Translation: CASSLDGQGGTDTQYF.

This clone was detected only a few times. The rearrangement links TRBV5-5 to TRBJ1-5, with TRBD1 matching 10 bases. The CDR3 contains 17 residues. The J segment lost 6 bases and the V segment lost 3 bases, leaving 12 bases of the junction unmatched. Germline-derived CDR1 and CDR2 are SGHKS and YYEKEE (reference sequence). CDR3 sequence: CASSSTPGQGSGQPQHF. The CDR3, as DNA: TGTGCCAGCAGCTCCACACCGGGACAGGGGTCAGGTCAGCCCCAGCATTTT.

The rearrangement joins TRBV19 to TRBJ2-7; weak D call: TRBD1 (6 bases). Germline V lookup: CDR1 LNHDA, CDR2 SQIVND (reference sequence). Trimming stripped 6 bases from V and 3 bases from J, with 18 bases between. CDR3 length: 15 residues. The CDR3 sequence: CASSPDRDAYYEQYF. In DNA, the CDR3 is TGTGCCAGTAGCCCGGACAGAGACGCTTACTACGAGCAGTACTTC.

This chain's CDR3 is CASSLTSGGARDTQYF. In nucleotides, the CDR3 is TGTGCCAGCAGCTTAACTAGCGGGGGGGCCAGAGATACGCAGTATTTT. The J gene is TRBJ2-3, the V gene TRBV7-2; 13 bases agree with TRBD2. Germline loops: CDR1 SGHTA, CDR2 FQGNSA. V was clipped by 2 bases and J by 5 bases; unmatched bases: 4. This CDR3 has 16 amino acids.

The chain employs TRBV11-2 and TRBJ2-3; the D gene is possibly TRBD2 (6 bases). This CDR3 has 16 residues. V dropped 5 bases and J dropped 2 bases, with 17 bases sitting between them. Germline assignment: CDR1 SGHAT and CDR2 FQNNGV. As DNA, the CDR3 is TGTGCCAGCAGCCGAACGGCGGGGTTATACACAGATACGCAGTATTTT. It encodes CASSRTAGLYTDTQYF.

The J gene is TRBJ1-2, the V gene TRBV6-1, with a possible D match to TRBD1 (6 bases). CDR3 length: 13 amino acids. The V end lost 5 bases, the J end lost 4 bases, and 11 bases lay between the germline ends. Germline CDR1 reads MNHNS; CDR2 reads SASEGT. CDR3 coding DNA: TGTGCCAGCAGTCCGGACAGATTCTATGGCTACACCTTC. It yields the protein CASSPDRFYGYTF.

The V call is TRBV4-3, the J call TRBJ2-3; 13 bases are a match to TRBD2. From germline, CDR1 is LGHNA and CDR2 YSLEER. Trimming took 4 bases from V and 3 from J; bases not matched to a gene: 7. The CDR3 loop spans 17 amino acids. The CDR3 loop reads CASSPGTSGARTDTQYF. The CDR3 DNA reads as TGCGCCAGCAGCCCCGGGACTAGCGGGGCCCGGACAGATACGCAGTATTTT.

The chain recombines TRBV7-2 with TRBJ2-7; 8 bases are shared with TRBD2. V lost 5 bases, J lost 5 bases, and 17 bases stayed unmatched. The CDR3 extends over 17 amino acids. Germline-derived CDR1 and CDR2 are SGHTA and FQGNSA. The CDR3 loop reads CASSPARFGTRVHEQYF. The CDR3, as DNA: TGTGCCAGCAGCCCCGCCCGATTTGGGACTAGGGTCCACGAGCAGTACTTC.

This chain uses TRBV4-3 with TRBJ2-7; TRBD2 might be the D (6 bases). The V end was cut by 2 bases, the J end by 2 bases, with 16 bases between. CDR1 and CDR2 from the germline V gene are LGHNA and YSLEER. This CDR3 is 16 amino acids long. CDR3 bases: TGCGCCAGCAGCCAAAGAATTGGCGGGGATACCTACGAGCAGTACTTC. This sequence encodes CASSQRIGGDTYEQYF.

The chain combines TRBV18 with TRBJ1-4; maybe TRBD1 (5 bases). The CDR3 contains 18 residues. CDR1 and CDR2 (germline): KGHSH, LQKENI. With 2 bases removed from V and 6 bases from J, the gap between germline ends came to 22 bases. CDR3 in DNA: TGTGCCAGCTCACCATCTTCGGCGAGAAGGGGTCCTGATGAAAAACTGTTTTTT. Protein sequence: CASSPSSARRGPDEKLFF.

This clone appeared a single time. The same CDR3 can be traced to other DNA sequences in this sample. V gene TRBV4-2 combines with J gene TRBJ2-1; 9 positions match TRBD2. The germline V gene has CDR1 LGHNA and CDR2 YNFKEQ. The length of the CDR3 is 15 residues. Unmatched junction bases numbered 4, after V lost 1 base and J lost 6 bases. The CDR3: CASSQAGGRGNEQFF. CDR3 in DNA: TGTGCCAGCAGCCAAGCTGGCGGGAGGGGCAATGAGCAGTTCTTC.